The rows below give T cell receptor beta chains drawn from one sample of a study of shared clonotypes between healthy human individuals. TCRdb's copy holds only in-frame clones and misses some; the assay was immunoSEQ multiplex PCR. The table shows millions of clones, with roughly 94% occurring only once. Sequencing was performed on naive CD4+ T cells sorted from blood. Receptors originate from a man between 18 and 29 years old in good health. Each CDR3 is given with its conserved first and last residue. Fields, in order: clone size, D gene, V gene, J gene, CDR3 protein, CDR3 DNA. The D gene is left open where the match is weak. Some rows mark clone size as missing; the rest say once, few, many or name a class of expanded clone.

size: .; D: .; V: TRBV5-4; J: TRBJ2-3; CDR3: CASSGTIPDTQYF; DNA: TGTGCCAGCAGCGGGACAATCCCAGATACGCAGTATTTT
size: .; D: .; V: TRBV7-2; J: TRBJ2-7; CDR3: CASSFREKNEQYF; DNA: TGTGCCAGCAGCTTCAGGGAGAAAAACGAGCAGTACTTC
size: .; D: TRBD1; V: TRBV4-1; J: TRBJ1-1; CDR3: CASSRPSTGSTEAFF; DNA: TGCGCCAGCAGCCGCCCATCGACAGGGTCGACTGAAGCTTTCTTT
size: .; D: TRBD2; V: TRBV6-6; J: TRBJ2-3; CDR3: CASSRTSGGTDTQYF; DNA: TGTGCCAGCAGTCGGACTAGCGGGGGGACAGATACGCAGTATTTT
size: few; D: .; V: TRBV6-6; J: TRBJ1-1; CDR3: CASSYSGSQNTEAFF; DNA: TGTGCCAGCAGTTACTCTGGCAGTCAGAACACTGAAGCTTTCTTT
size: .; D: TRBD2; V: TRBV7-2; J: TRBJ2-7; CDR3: CASSFWLAGVGEQYF; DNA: TGTGCCAGCAGCTTTTGGCTAGCGGGAGTTGGTGAGCAGTACTTC
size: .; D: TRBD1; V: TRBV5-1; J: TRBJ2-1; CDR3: CASSFEGGAFNEQFF; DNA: TGCGCCAGCAGCTTCGAAGGGGGCGCTTTCAATGAGCAGTTCTTC
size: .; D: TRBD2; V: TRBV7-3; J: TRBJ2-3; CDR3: CASSLKSGGMEDTQYF; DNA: TGTGCCAGCAGCTTAAAAAGCGGGGGGATGGAAGATACGCAGTATTTT
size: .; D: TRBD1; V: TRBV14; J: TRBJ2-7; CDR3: CASSLSGTGVVEQYF; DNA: TGTGCCAGCAGCCTGTCCGGGACAGGGGTGGTCGAGCAGTACTTC
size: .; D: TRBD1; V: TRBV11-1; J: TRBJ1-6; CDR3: CASSLAGGVNSPLHF; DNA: TGTGCCAGCAGCTTAGCAGGGGGCGTAAATTCACCCCTCCACTTT
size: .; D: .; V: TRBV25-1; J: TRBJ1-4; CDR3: CASSGAPLVGKLFF; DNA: TGTGCCAGCAGTGGAGCCCCTCTAGTAGGAAAACTGTTTTTT
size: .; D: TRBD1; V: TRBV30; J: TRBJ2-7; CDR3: CALDRGLTYEQYF; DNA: TGTGCCCTGGACAGGGGGCTCACCTACGAGCAGTACTTC
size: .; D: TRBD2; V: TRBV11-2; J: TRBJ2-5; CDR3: CASTWGLAGETQYF; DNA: TGTGCCAGCACCTGGGGACTAGCTGGGGAGACCCAGTACTTC
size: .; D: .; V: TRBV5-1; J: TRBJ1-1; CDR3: CASSLNGLNTEAFF; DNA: TGCGCCAGCAGCTTGAATGGCCTGAACACTGAAGCTTTCTTT
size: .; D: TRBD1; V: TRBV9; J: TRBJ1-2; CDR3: CASSAGTGTVSYTF; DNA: TGTGCCAGCAGCGCGGGGACAGGGACTGTAAGCTACACCTTC
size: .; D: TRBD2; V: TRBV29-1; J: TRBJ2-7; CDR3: CSVAVLAGVSEQYF; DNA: TGCAGCGTTGCGGTACTAGCGGGAGTTTCCGAGCAGTACTTC
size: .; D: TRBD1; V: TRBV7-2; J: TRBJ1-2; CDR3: CASSPPSTGGNYGYTF; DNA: TGTGCCAGCAGCCCCCCCTCCACAGGGGGCAACTATGGCTACACCTTC
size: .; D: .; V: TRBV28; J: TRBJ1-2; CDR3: CASSSNYGYTF; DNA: TGTGCCAGCAGTTCTAACTATGGCTACACCTTC
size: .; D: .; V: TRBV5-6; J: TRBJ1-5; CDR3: CASSFWGFDQPQHF; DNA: TGTGCCAGCAGCTTTTGGGGGTTCGATCAGCCCCAGCATTTT
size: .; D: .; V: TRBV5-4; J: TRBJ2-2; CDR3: CASNPPYTGELFF; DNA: TGTGCCAGCAACCCCCCTTACACCGGGGAGCTGTTTTTT
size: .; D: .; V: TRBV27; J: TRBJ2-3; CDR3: CASNSLAQGTDTQYF; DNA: TGTGCCAGCAACTCTCTGGCCCAGGGAACAGATACGCAGTATTTT
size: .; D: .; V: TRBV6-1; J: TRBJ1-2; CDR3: CASTEAGNAFYGYTF; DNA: TGTGCCAGCACGGAGGCGGGTAATGCGTTTTATGGCTACACCTTC
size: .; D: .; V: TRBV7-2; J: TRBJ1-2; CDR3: CASSPGGAGAGYGYTF; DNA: TGTGCCAGCAGCCCCGGGGGGGCGGGGGCGGGCTATGGCTACACCTTC
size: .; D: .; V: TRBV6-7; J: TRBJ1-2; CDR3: CAPTPGSYGYTF; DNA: TGTGCCCCCACCCCGGGGAGCTATGGCTACACCTTC
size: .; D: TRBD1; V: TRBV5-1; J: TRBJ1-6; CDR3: CASSPNPGQNNSPLHF; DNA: TGCGCCAGCAGCCCAAATCCGGGACAGAATAATTCACCCCTCCACTTT
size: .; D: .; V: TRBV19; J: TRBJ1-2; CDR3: CASSIDGELGYGYTF; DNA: TGTGCCAGTAGTATTGACGGGGAGTTGGGCTATGGCTACACCTTC
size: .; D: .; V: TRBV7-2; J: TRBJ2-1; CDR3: CASRLTNRYNEQFF; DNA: TGTGCCAGCAGGTTAACCAACCGCTACAATGAGCAGTTCTTC